The clone carrying this T cell receptor (beta chain) showed up just once. V gave up 3 bases and J gave up 2 bases; unmatched junction bases: 4. From germline, CDR1 is MNHEY and CDR2 SMNVEV (reference sequence). The CDR3 has 17 amino acids. These data are taken from a study of T cell changes during pregnancy in multiple sclerosis. Assay: immunoSEQ multiplex PCR; the TCRdb copy retains only in-frame clones and omits some. The table has roughly 61,000 clones, around 94% seen once; the top ten hold 2.5% to 3%. This material consisted of CD8+ T cells from peripheral blood mononuclear cells, taken after pregnancy. This TCR derives from a female donor with multiple sclerosis, enrolled in a pregnancy study. J is TRBJ2-1 and V is TRBV27; 13 bases map to TRBD2. CDR3 region: CASSFPGTSGTYNEQFF. The CDR3, as DNA: TGTGCCAGCAGTTTTCCCGGGACTAGCGGGACCTACAATGAGCAGTTCTTC.